This entry lists 28 T cell receptor beta chains sequenced from one sample in a study of blood T cell repertoires in COVID-19. The repertoire was sequenced with immunoSEQ multiplex PCR; TCRdb's copy has only in-frame clones and lacks some. The table includes more than 100,000 clones, 84% detected once. Sequenced input: peripheral blood. The receptors stem from a woman aged 25 to 45 who had recovered from COVID-19.

The gene calls are TRBV29-1 and TRBJ2-5; a weak D match, TRBD2 (6 bases). Germline loops: CDR1 SQVTM, CDR2 ANQGSEA. V lost 4 bases, J lost 2 bases, and 11 bases lay in between. The CDR3 contains 13 residues. CDR3 amino acids: CSVVGGTQETQYF. The CDR3, as DNA: TGCAGCGTTGTGGGGGGAACTCAAGAGACCCAGTACTTC.

The chain combines TRBV3-1 (or the pseudogene TRBV3-2) with TRBJ2-1; tentatively, D is TRBD2 (7 bases). Germline values: CDR1 LGHDT, CDR2 YNNKEL (reference sequence). V lost 1 base and J lost 0, with 13 bases in between. CDR3 length equals 17 residues. The CDR3: CASSQAIGGASYNEQFF. The CDR3 coding sequence is TGTGCCAGCAGCCAAGCAATTGGGGGGGCCTCCTACAATGAGCAGTTCTTC.

The chain links TRBV5-1 to TRBJ2-7; a possible D gene is TRBD1 (5 bases). Trimming stripped 4 bases from V and 0 bases from J, with 14 bases between. Germline values: CDR1 SGHRS, CDR2 YFSETQ. This CDR3 comprises 15 residues. The CDR3 is CASSPDTASSYEQYF. CDR3 sequence (DNA): TGCGCCAGCAGCCCGGACACGGCGAGCTCCTACGAGCAGTACTTC.

The V call is TRBV4-1, the J call TRBJ2-7, with TRBD2 matching over 10 bases. Germline trimming cut 1 base from V and 3 bases from J; bases unmatched to any gene: 9. The CDR3 has 17 residues. CDR1 is MGHRA, CDR2 YSYEKL, per germline. DNA of the CDR3: TGCGCCAGCAGCCAAGTAATCCTCAGCGGGGGGGGCTACGAGCAGTACTTC. It codes for CASSQVILSGGGYEQYF.

The CDR3 sequence is CASSLDWLEGGPGANVLTF. CDR3 nucleotide sequence: TGTGCCAGCAGCTTAGATTGGTTGGAGGGAGGCCCTGGGGCCAACGTCCTGACTTTC. This chain connects TRBV7-2 to TRBJ2-6, with D possibly matching TRBD2 (6 bases). The germline gives CDR1 SGHTA, CDR2 FQGNSA. The CDR3 runs 19 residues. The germline V and J ends were trimmed by 1 base and 2 bases, with 18 bases remaining between them.

The chain uses TRBV19 and TRBJ2-7, with 7 bases that match TRBD1. Trimming took 4 bases from V and 2 from J; bases not matched to a gene: 11. The germline V gene has CDR1 LNHDA and CDR2 SQIVND (reference sequence). The CDR3 is 16 residues long. The CDR3 here is CASSTSGRTGAYEQYF. CDR3 in DNA: TGTGCCAGTAGTACCTCCGGAAGGACAGGAGCCTACGAGCAGTACTTC.

The V call is TRBV28, the J call TRBJ2-4; 8 bases line up with TRBD2. J was trimmed by 0 bases and V by 6 bases; bases with no gene match: 10. CDR3 size: 17 residues. Germline CDR1 reads MDHEN; CDR2 reads SYDVKM. The CDR3 here is CASSDQAGVIAKNIQYF. The CDR3 DNA reads as TGTGCCAGCAGCGATCAAGCGGGAGTGATAGCCAAAAACATTCAGTACTTC.

The J gene is TRBJ2-1, the V gene TRBV2, with D possibly being TRBD2 (6 bases). Germline loops: CDR1 SNHLY, CDR2 FYNNEI. V was pared by 4 bases and J by 0 bases, with 16 bases between. This CDR3 is 17 amino acids long. The CDR3 nucleotides read TGTGCCAGCAGTGTAAACCTTGGGGGGACCTCCTACAATGAGCAGTTCTTC. Its translation: CASSVNLGGTSYNEQFF.

CDR3 residues: CASSPRGQEQYF. In DNA form, the CDR3 reads TGTGCCAGCAGTCCCCGTGGACAAGAGCAGTACTTC. The V gene is TRBV2, the J gene TRBJ2-7; TRBD1 might be the D (5 bases). This CDR3 has 12 residues. The V gene lost 5 bases and the J gene lost 7 bases, with 12 bases spanning the gap. Germline CDR1 reads SNHLY; CDR2 reads FYNNEI.

The chain uses TRBV19 and TRBJ2-1; 10 bases are shared with TRBD2. The CDR3 is made up of 15 amino acids. Germline CDR1 LNHDA, CDR2 SQIVND (reference sequence). V shed 10 bases, J shed 3 bases, and the junction held 9 bases outside the gene matches. The CDR3 here is CATQSSGGFYNEQFF. The CDR3 coding sequence is TGTGCCACCCAGTCTAGCGGGGGTTTCTACAATGAGCAGTTCTTC.

This clone was counted once. The CDR3, as DNA: TGTGCCAGCAGTTACTCCCGGGAGACCCAGTACTTC. Translated: CASSYSRETQYF. The V and J genes are TRBV6-2 or TRBV6-3 and TRBJ2-5; no clear D. Between the trimmed V and J ends, which lost 0 bases and 5 bases, there was a span of 4 bases. Germline V gives CDR1 MNHEY, CDR2 SVGEGT. The CDR3 totals 12 residues.

The chain combines TRBV7-9 with TRBJ2-1; TRBD2 agrees at 12 bases. After removal of 4 bases from V and 3 bases from J, the junction contained 4 bases not matched to a gene. Germline loops: CDR1 SEHNR, CDR2 FQNEAQ (reference sequence). The CDR3 is 16 residues long. CDR3 sequence (DNA): TGTGCCAGCAGCTCCTCTAGCGGGAGGGACTACAATGAGCAGTTCTTC. This sequence encodes CASSSSSGRDYNEQFF.

V and J are TRBV9 and TRBJ2-5, with 12 bases lining up with TRBD1. Losses at the gene ends were 8 bases for V and 5 bases for J; bases not matched to a gene: 19. The germline V gene encodes CDR1 SGDLS and CDR2 YYNGEE. CDR3 size: 18 residues. The CDR3: CARRDRGRELRLLETQYF. CDR3 in DNA: TGTGCCAGAAGGGACAGGGGGCGAGAATTGCGATTGTTGGAGACCCAGTACTTC.

The J gene is TRBJ1-1, the V gene TRBV5-1; D gene ambiguous. Per the germline V gene, CDR1 is SGHRS and CDR2 is YFSETQ. The germline V and J ends were trimmed by 2 bases and 1 base, with 12 bases remaining between them. This CDR3 spans 15 amino acids. The CDR3 region has the DNA TGCGCCAGCAGCTTCGTACCGGCGGGGAACACTGAAGCTTTCTTT. Translated: CASSFVPAGNTEAFF.

The chain is built from TRBV5-1 and TRBJ2-7; D is possibly TRBD1 (6 bases). The V and J ends lost 4 bases and 5 bases respectively, with 13 bases between them. Germline V lookup: CDR1 SGHRS, CDR2 YFSETQ. The CDR3 has 13 amino acids. CDR3 amino acids: CASSPGGGNEQYF. The CDR3 DNA sequence: TGCGCCAGCAGCCCCGGTGGGGGCAACGAGCAGTACTTC.

The chain combines TRBV3-1 (or the pseudogene TRBV3-2) with TRBJ2-3; the match to TRBD2 covers 10 bases. Trimming removed 5 bases from V and 4 bases from J; junction bases left unmatched: 3. The CDR3 runs 14 residues. Germline values: CDR1 LGHDT, CDR2 YNNKEL (reference sequence). In DNA, the CDR3 is TGTGCCAGCAGCGAACTAGCGGGGTCAGATACGCAGTATTTT. It yields the protein CASSELAGSDTQYF.

The J gene is TRBJ1-1, the V gene TRBV7-9; 8 positions match TRBD1. V lost 5 bases, J lost 1 base, and 18 bases stayed unmatched. The CDR3 totals 19 residues. The germline V gene encodes CDR1 SEHNR and CDR2 FQNEAQ (reference sequence). The CDR3 protein is CASSLDWSQGAIRNTEAFF. Written as DNA, the CDR3 is TGTGCCAGCAGCCTCGATTGGAGTCAGGGGGCTATTAGGAACACTGAAGCTTTCTTT.

This clone was recorded a few times. V gene TRBV7-2 combines with J gene TRBJ1-1; no clear D gene. The CDR3 spans 14 residues. With 2 bases removed from V and 4 bases from J, the gap between germline ends came to 11 bases. CDR1 is SGHTA and CDR2 is FQGNSA in the germline V gene. The CDR3 is CASSLSGIATEAFF. The DNA for the CDR3 is TGTGCCAGCAGCTTATCCGGGATCGCCACTGAAGCTTTCTTT.

The chain links TRBV9 to TRBJ1-1; D may be TRBD1 (6 bases). Trimming shortened V by 1 base and J by 5 bases, and 9 bases separated the two germline ends. CDR1 SGDLS and CDR2 YYNGEE come from the germline V gene. The CDR3 loop spans 13 amino acids. CDR3 DNA: TGTGCCAGCAGCGTATCTACAGGGACTGAAGCTTTCTTT. Translating it yields CASSVSTGTEAFF.

The J gene is TRBJ2-7, the V gene TRBV24-1; no firm D call. This CDR3 spans 15 amino acids. Germline CDR1 reads KGHDR; CDR2 reads SFDVKD. Trimming cost V 4 bases and J 5 bases, with 17 bases left between them. CDR3 sequence: CATSDPARSADEQYF. CDR3 in DNA: TGTGCCACCAGTGACCCGGCGCGGTCGGCGGACGAGCAGTACTTC.

This chain uses TRBV12-5 with TRBJ2-2; 14 bases agree with TRBD2. V was pared by 9 bases and J by 5 bases, with 5 bases of the junction left unmatched. The germline V gene has CDR1 LGHNT and CDR2 FRNRAP. The CDR3 has 15 amino acids. The CDR3 DNA reads as TGTGCTAGCGAGGGGACTAGCGGGAGTACCGGGGAGCTGTTTTTT. It codes for CASEGTSGSTGELFF.

The rearrangement uses TRBV5-6 and TRBJ2-7, with 11 bases lining up with TRBD2. Germline V lookup: CDR1 SGHDT, CDR2 YYEEEE. Unmatched junction bases numbered 4, after V lost 0 bases and J lost 5 bases. CDR3 length: 15 amino acids. For the CDR3, the DNA is TGTGCCAGCAGCTTGGATCCACTAGCGGGAGACGAGCAGTACTTC. The encoded protein is CASSLDPLAGDEQYF.

This chain links TRBV7-9 with TRBJ2-5, with D perhaps TRBD2 (7 bases). V was trimmed by 5 bases and J by 5 bases, leaving 18 bases between them. The CDR3 covers 15 residues. In germline, CDR1 is SEHNR, CDR2 FQNEAQ (reference sequence). This CDR3 is CASSPVGGPGETQYF. The CDR3 DNA is TGTGCCAGCAGCCCGGTGGGGGGGCCTGGTGAGACCCAGTACTTC.

The chain links TRBV19 to TRBJ2-2; TRBD1 matches 7 bases. Germline lookup yields CDR1 LNHDA and CDR2 SQIVND (reference sequence). The CDR3 loop spans 16 amino acids. J gave up 4 bases and V 4 bases, and 9 bases lay outside the gene matches. Here the CDR3 reads CASSRRGQGGTGELFF. The CDR3 DNA reads as TGTGCCAGTAGTAGAAGGGGGCAGGGCGGCACCGGGGAGCTGTTTTTT.

This chain uses TRBV2 with TRBJ1-2; possibly TRBD1 for D (5 bases). The CDR3 is 19 residues long. V lost 6 bases and J 4 bases, leaving 30 bases between the germline ends. Looked up from germline, CDR1 is SNHLY and CDR2 is FYNNEI. CDR3 nucleotide sequence: TGTGCCAGCAGAAGAGCAGAGGGCACCAAAGGAGGGGATCTCTATGGCTACACCTTC. Residues: CASRRAEGTKGGDLYGYTF.

V usage is TRBV5-6 and J usage is TRBJ1-2; tentatively, D is TRBD1 (6 bases). CDR1 and CDR2 from the germline V gene are SGHDT and YYEEEE. The CDR3 contains 13 residues. Deletions cut 4 bases from V and 4 bases from J, with 11 bases between. The CDR3 coding sequence is TGTGCCAGCAGCCACGGACAGTCCTATGGCTACACCTTC. Translated: CASSHGQSYGYTF.

The chain employs TRBV7-3 and TRBJ2-1; TRBD1 matches 7 bases. This CDR3 contains 14 residues. J was trimmed by 6 bases and V by 5 bases; bases with no gene match: 7. Germline CDR1 reads SGHTA; CDR2 reads FQGTGA. The DNA for the CDR3 is TGTGCCAGCAGCATCGGGACAGCTCGCAATGAGCAGTTCTTC. Encoded protein: CASSIGTARNEQFF.

This clone came up a few times. The genes are TRBV7-9 and TRBJ2-1; TRBD2 matches 8 bases. CDR3 length: 14 residues. Germline V gives CDR1 SEHNR, CDR2 FQNEAQ (reference sequence). Trimming at V came to 5 bases and at J to 6 bases, leaving 6 bases not matched to a gene. In DNA, the CDR3 is TGTGCCAGCAGCGGGGCGGGGGGCGGCAATGAGCAGTTCTTC. Its protein is CASSGAGGGNEQFF.